This T cell receptor (beta chain) came from a study of blood T cell repertoires in COVID-19. Looking at the study overall: Sites across the United States, Italy and Spain contributed samples from acute and convalescent COVID-19. Nucleic acid was either cDNA or gDNA, and it came from T cells, B-cell-depleted T cells, or PBMCs.

In the original processing: Scientists estimated how many nucleated cells there were by amplifying reference gene primers. The assay was immunoSEQ multiplex PCR, and TCRdb's table has in-frame clones only and misses some. From that table come the V and J calls and clone size; the DNA was used to work out D and trimming. The repertoire holds roughly 260,000 clones, with 82% as singletons. Sequences were obtained from peripheral blood. This TCR derives from a woman in her 70s with acute or convalescent COVID-19.

This CDR3 is CASSSGSDGYGYTF. The DNA of the CDR3 is TGCGCCAGCAGCTCGGGTAGCGACGGCTATGGCTACACCTTC. This sequence joins TRBV5-1 and TRBJ1-2; the D is unclear. Germline-derived CDR1 and CDR2 are SGHRS and YFSETQ. V shed 3 bases and J shed 4 bases, with 13 bases lying between them. This CDR3 has 14 amino acids. Looking up the rest from reference TRBV5-1 and TRBJ1-2 gives the full variable domain: KAGVTQTPRYLIKTRGQQVTLSCSPISGHRSVSWYQQTPGQGLQFLFEYFSETQRNKGNFPGRFSGRQFSNSRSEMNVSTLELGDSALYLCASSSGSDGYGYTFGSGTRLTVV.